A selection of T cell receptor beta chains follows, all from one sample in a study of CD8 T cells in Susac syndrome. TCRdb re-called the immunoSEQ multiplex PCR reads with MiXCR, one entry per CDR3 protein. The sample contains some 180,000 distinct CDR3 sequences, roughly 94% of which appear only once. Sequenced input: CD4+ T cells from PBMCs. These TCRs come from a human donor with Susac syndrome. The CDR3 runs from the conserved cysteine through the conserved F or W. Not all rows give a size; the values are once, few, many and, for expanded clones, a class.

V: TRBV18
J: TRBJ2-3
size: NA
CDR3: CASSPRGVAETSTDTQYF

V: TRBV20-1
J: TRBJ2-3
size: NA
CDR3: CSARSGQTTDTQYF

V: TRBV4-2
J: TRBJ2-5
size: once
CDR3: CASSQDGAGWGHETQYF

V: TRBV4-2
J: TRBJ2-7
size: NA
CDR3: CASSHRTSGGATHEQYF

V: TRBV19
J: TRBJ1-1
size: NA
CDR3: CASSIAGLQNTEAFF

V: TRBV7-9
J: TRBJ2-7
size: NA
CDR3: CASSSTSGREYF

V: TRBV29-1
J: TRBJ1-2
size: NA
CDR3: CSVAGTGAGGYTF

V: TRBV4-1
J: TRBJ1-2
size: NA
CDR3: CASSQDDTPTLNYGYTF

V: TRBV4-2
J: TRBJ2-1
size: NA
CDR3: CASSQDKTASYNEQFF

V: TRBV3-1
J: TRBJ2-3
size: NA
CDR3: CASSQGQGPDTQYF

V: TRBV7-9
J: TRBJ1-1
size: NA
CDR3: CASRRAGGGTEAFF

V: TRBV30
J: TRBJ2-6
size: once
CDR3: CAWSSGRTSGANVLTF

V: TRBV2
J: TRBJ2-1
size: NA
CDR3: CAESTGYNEQFF

V: TRBV13
J: TRBJ1-1
size: NA
CDR3: CASRKDTPNTEAFF

V: TRBV6-2/TRBV6-3
J: TRBJ2-2
size: NA
CDR3: CASTKYTGELFF

V: TRBV18
J: TRBJ2-7
size: NA
CDR3: CASSPPSGGPSYEQYF

V: TRBV7-9
J: TRBJ2-4
size: NA
CDR3: CASSTQGPGNIQYF

V: TRBV20-1
J: TRBJ2-3
size: once
CDR3: CSARFGLAGEGDTQYF

V: TRBV29-1
J: TRBJ1-1
size: NA
CDR3: CSAEVGQGSGEAFF

V: TRBV6-6
J: TRBJ2-1
size: NA
CDR3: CASSYAGPELYEQFF

V: TRBV18
J: TRBJ2-7
size: NA
CDR3: CASSHTGGLTYEQYF

V: TRBV20-1
J: TRBJ1-2
size: NA
CDR3: CSAYGQGASGYTF

V: TRBV18
J: TRBJ2-5
size: once
CDR3: CASSRQGGETQYF

V: TRBV7-9
J: TRBJ2-3
size: NA
CDR3: CASSPRQAADTQYF

V: TRBV12-3/TRBV12-4
J: TRBJ2-1
size: NA
CDR3: CASSLGLPRSEQFF

V: TRBV2
J: TRBJ2-1
size: NA
CDR3: CASRGQDSYNEQFF

V: TRBV29-1
J: TRBJ2-5
size: NA
CDR3: CSVSGTLAQETQYF

V: TRBV9
J: TRBJ2-1
size: NA
CDR3: CASSASGSSYNEQFF

V: TRBV19
J: TRBJ2-1
size: NA
CDR3: CASMGRLDEQFF

V: TRBV4-3
J: TRBJ1-5
size: NA
CDR3: CASSQYPVGQGAWQPQHF